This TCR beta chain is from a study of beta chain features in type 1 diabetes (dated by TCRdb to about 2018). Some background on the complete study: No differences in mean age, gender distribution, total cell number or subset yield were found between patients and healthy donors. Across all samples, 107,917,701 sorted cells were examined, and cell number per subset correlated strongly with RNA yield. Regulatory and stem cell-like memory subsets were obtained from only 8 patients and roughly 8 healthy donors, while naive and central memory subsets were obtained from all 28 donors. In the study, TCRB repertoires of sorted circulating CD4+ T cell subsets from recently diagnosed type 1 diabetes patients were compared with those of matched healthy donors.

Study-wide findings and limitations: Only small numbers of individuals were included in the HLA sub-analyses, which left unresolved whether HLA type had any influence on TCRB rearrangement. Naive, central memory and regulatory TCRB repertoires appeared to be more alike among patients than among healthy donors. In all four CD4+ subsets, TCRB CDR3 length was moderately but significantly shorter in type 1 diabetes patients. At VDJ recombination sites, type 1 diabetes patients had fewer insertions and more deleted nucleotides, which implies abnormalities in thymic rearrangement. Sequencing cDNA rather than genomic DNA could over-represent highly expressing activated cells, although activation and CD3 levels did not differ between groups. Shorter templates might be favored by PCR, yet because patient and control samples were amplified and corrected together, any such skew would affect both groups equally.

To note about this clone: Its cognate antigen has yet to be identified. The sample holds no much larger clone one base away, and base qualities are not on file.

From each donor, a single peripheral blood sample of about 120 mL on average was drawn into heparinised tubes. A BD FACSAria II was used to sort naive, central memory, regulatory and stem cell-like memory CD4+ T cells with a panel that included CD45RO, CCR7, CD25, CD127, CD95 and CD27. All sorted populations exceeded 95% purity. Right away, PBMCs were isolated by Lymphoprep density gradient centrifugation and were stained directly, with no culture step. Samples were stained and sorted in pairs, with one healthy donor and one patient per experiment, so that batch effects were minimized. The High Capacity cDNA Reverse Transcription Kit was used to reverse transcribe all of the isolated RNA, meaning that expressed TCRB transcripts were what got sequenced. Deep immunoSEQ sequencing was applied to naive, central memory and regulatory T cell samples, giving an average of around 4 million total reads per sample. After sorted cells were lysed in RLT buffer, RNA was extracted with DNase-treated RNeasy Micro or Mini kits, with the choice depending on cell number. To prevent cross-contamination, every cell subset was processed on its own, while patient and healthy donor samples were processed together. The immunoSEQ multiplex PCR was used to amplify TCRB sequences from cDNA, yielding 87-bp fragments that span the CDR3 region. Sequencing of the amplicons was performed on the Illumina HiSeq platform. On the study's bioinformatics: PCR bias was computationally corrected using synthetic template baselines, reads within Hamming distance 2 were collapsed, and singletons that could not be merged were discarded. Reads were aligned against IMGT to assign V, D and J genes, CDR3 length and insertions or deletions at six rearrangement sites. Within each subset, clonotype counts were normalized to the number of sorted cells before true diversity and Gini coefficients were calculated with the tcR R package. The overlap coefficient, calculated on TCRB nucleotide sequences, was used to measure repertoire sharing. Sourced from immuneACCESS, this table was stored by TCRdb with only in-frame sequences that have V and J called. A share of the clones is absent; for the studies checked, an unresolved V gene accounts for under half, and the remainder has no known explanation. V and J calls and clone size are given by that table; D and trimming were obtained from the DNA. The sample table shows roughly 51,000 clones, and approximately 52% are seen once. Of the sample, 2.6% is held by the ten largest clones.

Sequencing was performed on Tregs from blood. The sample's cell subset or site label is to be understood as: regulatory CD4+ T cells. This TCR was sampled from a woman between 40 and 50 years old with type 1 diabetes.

In nucleotides, the sequence is TGTGCCAGCAGTGAATTGGAGGGAGGTGGAAATCACGAGCAGTACTTC. This encodes CASSELEGGGNHEQYF. The rearrangement joined TRBV25-1 to TRBJ2-7; TRBD2 could be the D gene, as 6 bases match. Between the V and J ends, shortened by 1 base and 5 bases respectively, the junction contains 18 bases. The CDR3, from cysteine to phenylalanine, totals 16 residues. Of all the DNA, just the CDR3 is kept, 48 bases in frame from base 1. CDR1 and CDR2 (MGHDK, SYGVNS) derive from the germline V gene.